This T cell receptor beta chain was captured by sequencing in a study of cytomegalovirus exposure and HLA in healthy donors (dated by TCRdb to 2016 to 2017). For the wider study: A later analysis indicated that the 95 to 150 validation repertoires were generated on the platform also employed for the 700 or so repertoires of the first cohort. To predict cytomegalovirus infection status, the study combined high-throughput TCR immunosequencing, statistical association of individual TCRs with disease status, and machine learning. The study aimed to test whether cataloging public T cell receptors could reveal signatures of past pathogen exposure. Besides the first cohort of under 700 subjects, a separate validation cohort made up of 90 to 150 different subjects was used. What the work shows at the level of the full study, not this receptor alone: Cytomegalovirus status was reported to be diagnosed by the classifier with high specificity and sensitivity in both the original and validation cohorts. All 120 or so repertoires were used to score co-occurrence in the validation cohort in a later analysis, because that analysis had no HLA typing for the cohort. The study listed 150 to 200 TCR beta chains as associated with cytomegalovirus. Subsequent analysis determined that TCRs grouped into clusters in the first cohort also showed a tendency toward co-occurrence across the roughly 110 validation repertoires, and roughly 95% of cluster scores exceeded 0. Most TCR sequences were observed very rarely across donors, whereas some public TCRs were present in many individuals. A few of the identified cytomegalovirus-associated TCR beta chains were confirmed in vitro to be specific for cytomegalovirus antigens. It was suggested by the authors that the approach could potentially be generalized to other disease states and immunological phenotypes.

About this clone: There is no known antigen for this receptor. Nothing much larger sits one base from this clone, and base qualities are not available.

The donors were included in the validation cohort of 130 or so subjects, a group kept apart from the roughly 730-subject first cohort. Inclusive of the bounding cysteine and phenylalanine, the CDR3 is 15 residues long. Solely the CDR3 DNA is kept, with 45 bases framed from the first base. V loses 3 bases at its end and J loses 5 bases; junction bases beyond the gene matches: 7. Looking up the germline V gene (reference sequence) yields CDR1 LNHNV and CDR2 YYDKDF. Libraries were built with the immunoSEQ multiplex PCR assay. Concerning the study's data processing: A statistical classification framework was developed to diagnose cytomegalovirus status using the catalog of TCR beta chain sequences. This immuneACCESS table, as held by TCRdb, lists in-frame sequences with V and J called but not all clones. Of the missing ones, under half trace to an unresolved V gene in checked studies; the others have no known cause. That table furnishes V, J and clone size, whereas the DNA furnished D and trimming. This sample comprises around 95,000 clones, 85% of them detected only once. Of the sample, around 20% is held by the ten largest clones.

The chain employs TRBV15 and TRBJ2-5, with 9 bases aligning to TRBD2. The sample comprised PBMCs. The TCR originated in a man aged 18-30 years in good health and CMV-seropositive. The CDR3 corresponds to CATSRTSGLGETQYF. The DNA sequence reads TGTGCCACCAGCAGGACTAGCGGTTTGGGTGAGACCCAGTACTTC.